This T cell receptor beta chain comes out of a study of CD8 T cells in Susac syndrome. The CDR3 totals 12 residues. Germline V lookup: CDR1 SQVTM, CDR2 ANQGSEA. V lost 6 bases and J lost 2, with 11 bases in between. RNA, at roughly 0.5 to 1 ug, was reverse transcribed with random hexamers. Across 54 Vbeta and 13 Jbeta, immunoSEQ multiplex PCR amplified TCR beta CDR3. From the immunoSEQ multiplex PCR reads, TCRdb called clonotypes with MiXCR, one entry per CDR3 protein. Of 180,000 or so distinct CDR3 sequences in the sample, 90% to 95% were seen once. The specimen sequenced was CD4+ T cells from PBMCs. The chain links TRBV29-1 to TRBJ2-7, with D perhaps TRBD1 (5 bases). This sequence originates from a human donor in good health. As DNA, the CDR3 is TGCAGCGTCTTAGGGGTGGCCTACGAGCAGTACTTC. Translating gives CSVLGVAYEQYF.